This TCR beta chain was found in a study of blood T cell repertoires in COVID-19. Study in general: Both acute and convalescent COVID-19 samples were obtained from the United States, Italy and Spain. Sample material is recorded as cDNA or gDNA derived from T cells, B-cell-depleted T cells, or PBMCs.

Methods used by the authors: It was from reference gene primer amplification that nucleated cell counts were estimated. The repertoire was sequenced with immunoSEQ multiplex PCR; TCRdb's copy has only in-frame clones and lacks some. That table furnishes V, J and clone size, whereas the DNA furnished D and trimming. This repertoire shows about 71,000 clones, 80% to 90% found once; its top ten account for roughly 2.4%. Germline-derived CDR1 and CDR2 are MNHNY and SVGAGI (reference sequence). With V trimmed by 2 bases and J by 2 bases, 0 bases remained unmatched. The CDR3 covers 14 residues. The V and J genes are TRBV6-6 and TRBJ1-2; 9 bases match TRBD1. The clonotype comes from a human donor in a cohort sampled during active COVID-19. The sequenced material came from peripheral blood. The CDR3 protein is CASSYGTGNYGYTF. CDR3 coding DNA: TGTGCCAGCAGTTACGGGACAGGGAACTATGGCTACACCTTC.